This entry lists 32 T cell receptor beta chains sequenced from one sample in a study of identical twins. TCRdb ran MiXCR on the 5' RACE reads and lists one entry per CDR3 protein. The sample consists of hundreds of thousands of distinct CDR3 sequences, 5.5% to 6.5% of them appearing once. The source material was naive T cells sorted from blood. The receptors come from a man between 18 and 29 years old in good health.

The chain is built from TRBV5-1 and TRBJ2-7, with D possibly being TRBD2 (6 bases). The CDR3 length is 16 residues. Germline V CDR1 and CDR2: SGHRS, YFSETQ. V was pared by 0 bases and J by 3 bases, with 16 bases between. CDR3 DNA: TGCGCCAGCAGCTTGGTCGCGGGCGGGACGGGCTACGAGCAGTACTTC. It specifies CASSLVAGGTGYEQYF.

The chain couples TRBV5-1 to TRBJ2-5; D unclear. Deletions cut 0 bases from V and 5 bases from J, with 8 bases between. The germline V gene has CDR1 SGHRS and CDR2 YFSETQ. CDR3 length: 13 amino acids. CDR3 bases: TGCGCCAGCAGCTTGGAGCTATTCGAGACCCAGTACTTC. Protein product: CASSLELFETQYF. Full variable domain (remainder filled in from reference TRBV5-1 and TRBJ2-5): KAGVTQTPRYLIKTRGQQVTLSCSPISGHRSVSWYQQTPGQGLQFLFEYFSETQRNKGNFPGRFSGRQFSNSRSEMNVSTLELGDSALYLCASSLELFETQYFGPGTRLLVL.

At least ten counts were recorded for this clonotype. CDR3 coding DNA: TGTGCCAGCAGATCTGCAGGGGGCCGCGGGAGCACGAACACCGGGGAGCTGTTTTTT. Residues: CASRSAGGRGSTNTGELFF. V is TRBV5-6 and J is TRBJ2-2, with D perhaps matching TRBD1 (8 bases). The germline V gene encodes CDR1 SGHDT and CDR2 YYEEEE. The CDR3 runs 19 residues. V lost 5 bases and J lost 0, with 23 bases in between.

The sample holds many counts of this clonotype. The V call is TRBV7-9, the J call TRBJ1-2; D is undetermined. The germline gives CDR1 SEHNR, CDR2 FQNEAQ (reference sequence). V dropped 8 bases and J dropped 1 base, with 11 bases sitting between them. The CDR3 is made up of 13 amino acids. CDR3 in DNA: TGTGCCAGCGAAGGATCAGATAACTATGGCTACACCTTC. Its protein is CASEGSDNYGYTF.

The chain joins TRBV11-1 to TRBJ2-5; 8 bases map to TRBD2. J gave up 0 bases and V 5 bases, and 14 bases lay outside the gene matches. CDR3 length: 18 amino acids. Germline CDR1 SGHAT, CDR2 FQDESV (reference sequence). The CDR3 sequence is CASSGSPSGLMDQETQYF. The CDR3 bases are TGTGCCAGCAGCGGAAGCCCTAGCGGGTTAATGGACCAAGAGACCCAGTACTTC.

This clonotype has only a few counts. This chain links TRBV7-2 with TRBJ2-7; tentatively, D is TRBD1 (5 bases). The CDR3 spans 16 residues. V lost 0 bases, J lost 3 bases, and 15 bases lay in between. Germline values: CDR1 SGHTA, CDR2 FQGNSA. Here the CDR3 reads CASSLAGASVSYEQYF. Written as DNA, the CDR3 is TGTGCCAGCAGCTTAGCAGGGGCTAGTGTTAGCTACGAGCAGTACTTC.

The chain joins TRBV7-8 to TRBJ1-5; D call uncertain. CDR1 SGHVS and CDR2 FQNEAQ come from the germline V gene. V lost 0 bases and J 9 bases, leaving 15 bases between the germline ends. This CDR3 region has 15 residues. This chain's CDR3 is CASSLAYPGPGPQHF. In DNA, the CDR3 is TGTGCCAGCAGCTTAGCGTACCCAGGCCCCGGGCCCCAGCATTTT.

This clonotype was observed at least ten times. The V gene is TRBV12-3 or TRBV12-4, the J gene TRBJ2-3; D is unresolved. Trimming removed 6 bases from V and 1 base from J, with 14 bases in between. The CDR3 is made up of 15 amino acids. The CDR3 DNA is TGTGCCAGCAGCCTCTGGAAATTGGGCACAGATACGCAGTATTTT. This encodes CASSLWKLGTDTQYF.

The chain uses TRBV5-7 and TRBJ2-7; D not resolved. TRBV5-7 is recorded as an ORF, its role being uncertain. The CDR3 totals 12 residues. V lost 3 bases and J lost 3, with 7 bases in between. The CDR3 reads CASSYENYEQYV. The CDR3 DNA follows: TGTGCCAGCAGCTACGAGAACTACGAGCAGTACGTC.

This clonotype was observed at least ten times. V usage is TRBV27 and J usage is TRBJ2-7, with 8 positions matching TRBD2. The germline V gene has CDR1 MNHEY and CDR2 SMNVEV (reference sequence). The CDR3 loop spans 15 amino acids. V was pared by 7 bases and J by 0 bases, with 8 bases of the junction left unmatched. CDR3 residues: CASTGGDGYSYEQYF. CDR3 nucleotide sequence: TGTGCCAGCACCGGGGGGGACGGTTACTCCTACGAGCAGTACTTC.

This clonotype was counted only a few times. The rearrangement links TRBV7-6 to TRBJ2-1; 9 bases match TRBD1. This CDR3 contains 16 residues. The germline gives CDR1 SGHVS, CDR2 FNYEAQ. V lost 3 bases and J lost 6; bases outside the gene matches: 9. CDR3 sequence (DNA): TGTGCCAGCAGCTTCGGAGGACAGGGGTCGATCAATGAGCAGTTCTTC. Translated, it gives CASSFGGQGSINEQFF.

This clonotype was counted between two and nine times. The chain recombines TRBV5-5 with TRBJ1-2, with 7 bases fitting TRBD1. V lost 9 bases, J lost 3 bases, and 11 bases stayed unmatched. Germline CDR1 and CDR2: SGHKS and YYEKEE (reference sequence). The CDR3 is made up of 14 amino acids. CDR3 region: CATSTGNFDYGYTF. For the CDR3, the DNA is TGTGCCACCTCGACAGGGAACTTCGACTATGGCTACACCTTC.

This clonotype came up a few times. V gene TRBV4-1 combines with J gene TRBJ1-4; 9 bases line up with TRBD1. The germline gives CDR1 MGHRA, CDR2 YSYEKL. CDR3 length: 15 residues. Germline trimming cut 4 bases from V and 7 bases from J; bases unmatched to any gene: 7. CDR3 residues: CASSPYRGRGEKLFF. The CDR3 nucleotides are TGCGCCAGCAGCCCCTACAGGGGGCGGGGTGAAAAACTGTTTTTT.

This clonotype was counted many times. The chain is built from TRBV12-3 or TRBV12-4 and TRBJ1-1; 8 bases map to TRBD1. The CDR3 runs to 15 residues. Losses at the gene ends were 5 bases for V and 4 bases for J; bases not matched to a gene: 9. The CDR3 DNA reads TGTGCCAGCAGTCGAAACGCAGGGGGCGTCACTGAAGCTTTCTTT. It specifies CASSRNAGGVTEAFF.

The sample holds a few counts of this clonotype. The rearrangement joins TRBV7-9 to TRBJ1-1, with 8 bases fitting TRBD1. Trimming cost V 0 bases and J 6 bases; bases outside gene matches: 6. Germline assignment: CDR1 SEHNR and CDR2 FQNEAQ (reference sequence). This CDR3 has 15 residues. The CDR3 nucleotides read TGTGCCAGCAGCTTAGCCGTGGGACAGGTCCCTGAAGCTTTCTTT. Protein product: CASSLAVGQVPEAFF.

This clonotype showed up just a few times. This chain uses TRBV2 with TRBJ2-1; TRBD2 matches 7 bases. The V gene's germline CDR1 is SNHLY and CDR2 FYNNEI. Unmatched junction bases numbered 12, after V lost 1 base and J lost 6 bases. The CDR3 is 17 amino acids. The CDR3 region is CASSEDLGLSIGNEQFF. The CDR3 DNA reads TGTGCCAGCAGTGAAGATCTGGGACTATCCATCGGCAATGAGCAGTTCTTC. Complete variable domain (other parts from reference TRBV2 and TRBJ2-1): EPEVTQTPSHQVTQMGQEVILRCVPISNHLYFYWYRQILGQKVEFLVSFYNNEISEKSEIFDDQFSVERPDGSNFTLKIRSTKLEDSAMYFCASSEDLGLSIGNEQFFGPGTRLTVL.

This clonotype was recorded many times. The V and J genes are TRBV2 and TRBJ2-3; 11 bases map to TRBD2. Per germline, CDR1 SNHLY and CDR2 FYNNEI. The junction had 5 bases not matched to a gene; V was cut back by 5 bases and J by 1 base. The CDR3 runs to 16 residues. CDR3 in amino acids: CASSLLAGGRTDTQYF. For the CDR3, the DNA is TGTGCCAGCAGTCTGCTAGCGGGAGGACGCACAGATACGCAGTATTTT.

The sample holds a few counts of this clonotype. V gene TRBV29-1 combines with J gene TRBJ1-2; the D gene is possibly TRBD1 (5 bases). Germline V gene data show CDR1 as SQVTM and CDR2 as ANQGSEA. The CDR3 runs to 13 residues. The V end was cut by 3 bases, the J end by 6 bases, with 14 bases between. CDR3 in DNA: TGCAGCGTTGATCGGACGGGGGGTAATGGCTACACCTTC. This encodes CSVDRTGGNGYTF. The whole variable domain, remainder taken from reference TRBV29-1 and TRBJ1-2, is SAVISQKPSRDICQRGTSLTIQCQVDSQVTMMFWYRQQPGQSLTLIATANQGSEATYESGFVIDKFPISRPNLTFSTLTVSNMSPEDSSIYLCSVDRTGGNGYTFGSGTRLTVV.

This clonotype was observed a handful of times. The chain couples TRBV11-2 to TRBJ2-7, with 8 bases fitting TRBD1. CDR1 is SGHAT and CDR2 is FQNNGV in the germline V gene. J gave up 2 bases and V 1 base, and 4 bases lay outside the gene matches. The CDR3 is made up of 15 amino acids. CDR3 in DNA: TGTGCCAGCAGCTTAGCAGGACAGGGCGCCTACGAGCAGTACTTC. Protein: CASSLAGQGAYEQYF. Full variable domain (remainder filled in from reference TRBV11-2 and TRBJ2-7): EAGVAQSPRYKIIEKRQSVAFWCNPISGHATLYWYQQILGQGPKLLIQFQNNGVVDDSQLPKDRFSAERLKGVDSTLKIQPAKLEDSAVYLCASSLAGQGAYEQYFGPGTRLTVT.

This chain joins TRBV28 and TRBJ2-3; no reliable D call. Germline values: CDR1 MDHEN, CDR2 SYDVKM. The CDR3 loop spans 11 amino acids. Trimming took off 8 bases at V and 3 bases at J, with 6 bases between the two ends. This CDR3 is CASALTDTQYF. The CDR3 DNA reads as TGTGCCAGCGCCTTGACAGATACGCAGTATTTT.

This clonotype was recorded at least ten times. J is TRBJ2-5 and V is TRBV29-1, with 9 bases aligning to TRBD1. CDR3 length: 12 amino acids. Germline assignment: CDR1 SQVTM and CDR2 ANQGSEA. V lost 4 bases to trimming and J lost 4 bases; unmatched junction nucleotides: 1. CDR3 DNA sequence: TGCAGCGTTGCGGACAGGGGAGAGACCCAGTACTTC. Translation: CSVADRGETQYF. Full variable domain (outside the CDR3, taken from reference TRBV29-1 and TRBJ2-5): SAVISQKPSRDICQRGTSLTIQCQVDSQVTMMFWYRQQPGQSLTLIATANQGSEATYESGFVIDKFPISRPNLTFSTLTVSNMSPEDSSIYLCSVADRGETQYFGPGTRLLVL.

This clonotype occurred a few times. CDR3 amino acids: CAGSRDSGRAIGELFF. The DNA of the CDR3 is TGTGCCGGCTCTAGGGATAGCGGGAGGGCGATCGGGGAGCTGTTTTTT. The chain combines TRBV12-3 or TRBV12-4 with TRBJ2-2, with 11 bases identical to TRBD2. The V segment lost 11 bases and the J segment 7 bases; nucleotides outside the gene matches: 15. The CDR3 is 16 amino acids.

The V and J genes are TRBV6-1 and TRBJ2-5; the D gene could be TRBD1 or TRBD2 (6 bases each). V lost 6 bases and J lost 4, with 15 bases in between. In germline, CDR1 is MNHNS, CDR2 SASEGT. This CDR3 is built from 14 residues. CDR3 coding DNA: TGTGCCAGCAGCTGGGTGGAGGGGGGAGAGACCCAGTACTTC. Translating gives CASSWVEGGETQYF.

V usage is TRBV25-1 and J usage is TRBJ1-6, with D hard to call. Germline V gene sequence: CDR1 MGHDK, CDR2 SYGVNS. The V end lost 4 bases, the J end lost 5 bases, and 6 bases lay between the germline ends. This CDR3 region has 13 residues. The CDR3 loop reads CASSVGNNSPLHF. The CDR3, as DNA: TGTGCCAGCAGTGTCGGGAATAATTCACCCCTCCACTTT.

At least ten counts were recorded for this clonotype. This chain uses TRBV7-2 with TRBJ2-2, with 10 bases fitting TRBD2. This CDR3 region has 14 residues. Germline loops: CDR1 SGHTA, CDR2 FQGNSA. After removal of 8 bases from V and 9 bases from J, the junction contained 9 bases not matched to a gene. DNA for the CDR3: TGTGCCAGCGGATACCCGGGACTAGCGAGGGAGCTGTTTTTT. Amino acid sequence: CASGYPGLARELFF.

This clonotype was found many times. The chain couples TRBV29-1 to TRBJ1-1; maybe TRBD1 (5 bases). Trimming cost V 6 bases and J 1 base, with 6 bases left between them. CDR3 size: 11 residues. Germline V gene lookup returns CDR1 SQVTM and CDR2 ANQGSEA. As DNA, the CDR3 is TGCAGCGTGGGGGAGAACACTGAAGCTTTCTTT. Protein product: CSVGENTEAFF.

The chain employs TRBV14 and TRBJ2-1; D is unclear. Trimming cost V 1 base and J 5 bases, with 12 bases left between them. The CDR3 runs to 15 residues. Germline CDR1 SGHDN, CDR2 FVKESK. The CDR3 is CASSQGTWRNNEQFF. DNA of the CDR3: TGTGCCAGCAGCCAAGGTACTTGGCGAAACAATGAGCAGTTCTTC.

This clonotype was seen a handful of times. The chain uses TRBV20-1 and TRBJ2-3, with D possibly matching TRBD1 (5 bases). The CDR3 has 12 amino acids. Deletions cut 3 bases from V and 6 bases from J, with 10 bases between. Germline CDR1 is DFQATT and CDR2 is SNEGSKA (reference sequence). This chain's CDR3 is CSARKKGDTQYF. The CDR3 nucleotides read TGCAGTGCTAGGAAAAAGGGGGATACGCAGTATTTT.

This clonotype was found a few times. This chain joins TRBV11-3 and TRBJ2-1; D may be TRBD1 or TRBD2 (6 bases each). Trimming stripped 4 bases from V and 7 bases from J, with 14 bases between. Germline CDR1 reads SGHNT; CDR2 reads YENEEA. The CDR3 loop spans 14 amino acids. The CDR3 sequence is CASSWGAGSNEQFF. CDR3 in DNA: TGTGCCAGCAGCTGGGGGGCGGGTTCAAATGAGCAGTTCTTC.

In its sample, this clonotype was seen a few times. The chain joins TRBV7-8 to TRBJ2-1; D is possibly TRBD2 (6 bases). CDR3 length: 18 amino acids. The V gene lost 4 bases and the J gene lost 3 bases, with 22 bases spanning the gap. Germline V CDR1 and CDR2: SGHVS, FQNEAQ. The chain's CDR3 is CASSSQTRTTTHYNEQFF. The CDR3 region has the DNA TGTGCCAGCAGCTCACAAACCAGGACTACGACACACTACAATGAGCAGTTCTTC.

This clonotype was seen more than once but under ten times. The CDR3: CATSDNNEPVPQHF. Here the CDR3 DNA reads TGTGCCACCAGTGATAATAATGAACCGGTGCCCCAGCATTTT. The chain joins TRBV24-1 to TRBJ1-5; D not resolved. Between the trimmed V and J ends, which lost 3 bases and 9 bases, there was a span of 14 bases. The germline gives CDR1 KGHDR, CDR2 SFDVKD. This CDR3 has 14 residues.

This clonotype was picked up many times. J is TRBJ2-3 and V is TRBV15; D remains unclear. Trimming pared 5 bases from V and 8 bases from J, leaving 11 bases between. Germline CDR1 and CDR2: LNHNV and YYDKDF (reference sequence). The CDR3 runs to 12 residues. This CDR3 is CATSPSLGTQYF. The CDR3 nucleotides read TGTGCCACCAGCCCGTCCCTGGGTACGCAGTATTTT.